The 32 T cell receptor beta chains reported below all come from one sample, sequenced in a study of T cells in Graves' hyperthyroidism and ophthalmopathy. Regions amplified from RNA transcripts were the TCR beta CDR3 regions. The TCR CDR3 first-round RT-PCR relied on the HTBI primer set. One entry per CDR3 protein results from TCRdb running MiXCR on the multiplex PCR reads. The sample records roughly 170,000 distinct CDR3 sequences, about a sixth being singletons. Specimen: blood. These receptors all stem from a woman aged 50 to 60 with Graves' hyperthyroidism.

This clonotype was counted many times. This chain joins TRBV19 and TRBJ2-7; 10 nucleotides match TRBD2. The CDR3 sequence is 15 residues long. Germline-derived CDR1 and CDR2 are LNHDA and SQIVND (reference sequence). J gave up 2 bases and V 1 base, and 2 bases lay outside the gene matches. The CDR3 coding sequence is TGTGCCAGTAGTATAGGCACTAGCGGGACCTACGAGCAGTACTTC. Its translation: CASSIGTSGTYEQYF.

The chain employs TRBV28 and TRBJ2-7; 10 bases map to TRBD2. Unmatched junction bases numbered 9, after V lost 6 bases and J lost 4 bases. The germline V gene encodes CDR1 MDHEN and CDR2 SYDVKM. There are 15 residues in the CDR3. This chain's CDR3 is CASSSKRGGLYEQYF. In DNA form, the CDR3 reads TGTGCCAGCAGCTCGAAGCGGGGGGGCTTATACGAGCAGTACTTC.

This clonotype was observed many times. The chain carries TRBV3-1 and TRBJ2-5; D not resolved. Per the germline V gene, CDR1 is LGHDT and CDR2 is YNNKEL (reference sequence). The V gene lost 0 bases and the J gene lost 4 bases, with 9 bases spanning the gap. CDR3 size: 14 residues. The chain's CDR3 is CASSQERWGETQYF. In DNA, the CDR3 is TGTGCCAGCAGCCAAGAGCGGTGGGGAGAGACCCAGTACTTC.

This clonotype was found many times. The chain is built from TRBV5-8 and TRBJ1-2; D call uncertain. Germline V gene sequence: CDR1 SGHTS, CDR2 YDEGEE. V gave up 0 bases and J gave up 0 bases, with 9 bases separating them. CDR3 length equals 15 residues. CDR3 sequence: CASSLVAIANYGYTF. The CDR3 coding sequence is TGTGCCAGCAGCTTGGTAGCTATAGCTAACTATGGCTACACCTTC.

V is TRBV29-1 and J is TRBJ1-1; D is unclear. CDR1 and CDR2 (germline): SQVTM, ANQGSEA. The ends were cut back, 4 bases at V and 4 bases at J, with 10 bases in the middle. The CDR3 sequence is 12 residues long. The CDR3 DNA sequence: TGCAGCGTTGTGGAGGGATCCACTGAAGCTTTCTTT. As protein: CSVVEGSTEAFF.

There are many counts of this clonotype. The chain uses TRBV28 and TRBJ2-1, with a possible D match to TRBD1 (6 bases). The germline CDR1 and CDR2 sequences are MDHEN and SYDVKM. Trimming removed 6 bases at V and 9 bases at J, with 15 bases between. The CDR3 length is 13 residues. CDR3 loop: CASREGQYGEQFF. CDR3 coding DNA: TGTGCCAGCAGAGAAGGACAGTACGGTGAGCAGTTCTTC.

On this clonotype itself: The junction and the germline gene differ at one end; a read error may be behind it. The chain has TRBV7-9 and TRBJ2-1; D is possibly TRBD2 (5 bases). The CDR3 spans 13 residues. Germline V lookup: CDR1 SEHNR, CDR2 FQNEAQ (reference sequence). CDR3: CTSSLAIGNEQFF. The CDR3 nucleotides read TGTACCAGCAGCTTAGCGATCGGTAATGAGCAGTTCTTC.

This clonotype was recorded many times. The V and J genes are TRBV2 and TRBJ1-4; 7 bases fit TRBD1. The CDR3 has 16 residues. Germline V gene sequence: CDR1 SNHLY, CDR2 FYNNEI. With 7 bases clipped from V and 2 bases from J, the junction kept 10 bases outside the gene matches. CDR3 bases: TGTGCCAGCAAATCCAGGGGGTTTAACACTAATGAAAAACTGTTTTTT. As protein: CASKSRGFNTNEKLFF.

This clonotype was seen more than once but under ten times. V usage is TRBV7-9 and J usage is TRBJ2-3, with 8 bases identical to TRBD1. CDR1 is SEHNR, CDR2 FQNEAQ, per germline (reference sequence). This CDR3 has 15 amino acids. V lost 5 bases, J lost 3 bases, and 7 bases stayed unmatched. The CDR3 protein is CASSHPRTGTDTQYF. CDR3 coding DNA: TGTGCCAGCAGCCACCCCCGGACAGGGACAGATACGCAGTATTTT.

This clonotype was recorded at least ten times. J is TRBJ2-1 and V is TRBV20-1; 10 bases agree with TRBD2. The CDR3 totals 15 residues. The V segment lost 5 bases and the J segment 5 bases; nucleotides outside the gene matches: 9. Germline V lookup: CDR1 DFQATT, CDR2 SNEGSKA (reference sequence). This chain's CDR3 is CSASLLAGRHNEQFF. The CDR3 region has the DNA TGCAGTGCTTCCTTACTAGCGGGGCGTCACAATGAGCAGTTCTTC.

About this clonotype: Given a much more abundant clone one base away, this may be a read error. The V gene is TRBV27, the J gene TRBJ1-4, with a weak D call TRBD1 (6 bases). This CDR3 has 15 amino acids. The V and J ends lost 5 bases and 3 bases respectively, with 13 bases between them. Germline V gene data show CDR1 as MNHEY and CDR2 as SMNVEV (reference sequence). CDR3 amino acids: CASSRSRGPNEKLFF. CDR3 nucleotide sequence: TGTGCCAGCAGTAGATCACGGGGGCCTAATGAAAAACTGTTTTTT.

There are many counts of this clonotype. This chain joins TRBV27 and TRBJ2-1; D is unresolved. The V and J ends lost 6 bases and 0 bases respectively, with 9 bases between them. Germline CDR1 reads MNHEY; CDR2 reads SMNVEV (reference sequence). The CDR3 runs 14 residues. CDR3 protein: CASRTQSSYNEQFF. As DNA, the CDR3 is TGTGCCAGCAGAACACAGAGCTCCTACAATGAGCAGTTCTTC.

This clonotype was recorded at least ten times. V is TRBV6-1 and J is TRBJ1-1; tentatively, D is TRBD1 (6 bases). The CDR3 loop spans 17 amino acids. Trimming took off 5 bases at V and 4 bases at J, with 23 bases between the two ends. In germline, CDR1 is MNHNS, CDR2 SASEGT. The CDR3 DNA reads as TGTGCCAGCAGTTTAGGCGGGTCGGGGGGCGGAGGCACTGAAGCTTTCTTT. Translation: CASSLGGSGGGGTEAFF.

This rearrangement joins TRBV6-1 to TRBJ2-5; D unclear. Per germline, CDR1 MNHNS and CDR2 SASEGT. Trimming cost V 6 bases and J 5 bases, with 7 bases left between them. There are 11 residues in the CDR3. The CDR3 loop reads CASRTWETQYF. Here the CDR3 DNA reads TGTGCCAGCAGGACTTGGGAGACCCAGTACTTC.

A few counts support this clonotype. The V and J genes are TRBV28 and TRBJ2-7, with a weak D call TRBD2 (6 bases). Between the trimmed V and J ends, which lost 6 bases and 5 bases, there was a span of 17 bases. CDR1 is MDHEN, CDR2 SYDVKM, per germline. CDR3 length: 14 amino acids. CDR3 region: CASRPSGGVNEQYF. CDR3 coding DNA: TGTGCCAGCAGACCCTCCGGGGGTGTCAACGAGCAGTACTTC.

Worth noting for this clonotype: A much larger clone lies a single base off, so this may be a read error. V usage is TRBV28 and J usage is TRBJ1-1; D is possibly TRBD1 (5 bases). CDR1 and CDR2 (germline): MDHEN, SYDVKM. The V end lost 8 bases, the J end lost 0 bases, and 10 bases lay between the germline ends. There are 13 residues in the CDR3. CDR3 sequence reads: CASRGRMNTEAFF. CDR3 DNA sequence: TGTGCCAGCCGGGGCCGCATGAACACTGAAGCTTTCTTT.

This clonotype was detected ten times or more. V is TRBV18 and J is TRBJ1-1, with D possibly matching TRBD1 (5 bases). Trimming removed 2 bases at V and 8 bases at J, with 9 bases between. Germline lookup yields CDR1 KGHSH and CDR2 LQKENI. The CDR3 loop spans 12 amino acids. The CDR3, as DNA: TGTGCCAGCTCACCAGGGGCGGAGGAAGCTTTCTTT. Its protein product is CASSPGAEEAFF.

This clonotype was counted ten times or more. This rearrangement joins TRBV5-1 to TRBJ1-6, with D unresolved. Germline loops: CDR1 SGHRS, CDR2 YFSETQ. The germline V and J ends were trimmed by 1 base and 10 bases, with 15 bases remaining between them. The CDR3 sequence is 15 residues long. The CDR3 nucleotides are TGCGCCAGCAGCTTGAGTTCCGTAGCGGGCTCACCCCTCCACTTT. Translation gives CASSLSSVAGSPLHF.

This clonotype was observed many times. The chain employs TRBV15 and TRBJ2-2; 9 nucleotides align to TRBD2. V was pared by 6 bases and J by 5 bases, with 10 bases of the junction left unmatched. CDR1 and CDR2 from the germline V gene are LNHNV and YYDKDF (reference sequence). The CDR3 runs 16 residues. The CDR3 region is CATRARGGARTGELFF. The CDR3 region has the DNA TGTGCCACCAGGGCGCGCGGGGGGGCGAGGACCGGGGAGCTGTTTTTT.

There are many counts of this clonotype. J is TRBJ2-1 and V is TRBV29-1; no clear D. This CDR3 comprises 12 residues. The V end was cut by 8 bases, the J end by 0 bases, with 8 bases between. CDR1 is SQVTM and CDR2 is ANQGSEA in the germline V gene. This chain's CDR3 is CSIRLSYNEQFF. The CDR3 region has the DNA TGCAGCATCCGTCTCTCCTACAATGAGCAGTTCTTC.

This clonotype was seen many times. V and J are TRBV19 and TRBJ1-1, with a possible D match to TRBD1 (5 bases). From germline, CDR1 is LNHDA and CDR2 SQIVND (reference sequence). The CDR3 loop spans 13 amino acids. With 7 bases removed from V and 1 base from J, the gap between germline ends came to 10 bases. In DNA form, the CDR3 reads TGTGCCAGTACTTGGACACAGAACACTGAAGCTTTCTTT. Residues: CASTWTQNTEAFF.

This clonotype was recorded many times. The V and J genes are TRBV6-1 and TRBJ1-4; TRBD1 agrees at 7 bases. J gave up 5 bases and V 7 bases, and 4 bases lay outside the gene matches. The CDR3 extends over 13 amino acids. Per germline, CDR1 MNHNS and CDR2 SASEGT. CDR3 residues: CASTSQGNEKLFF. CDR3 bases: TGTGCCAGCACCTCACAGGGGAATGAAAAACTGTTTTTT.

This clonotype was counted many times. J is TRBJ1-5 and V is TRBV18, with 7 positions matching TRBD1. The CDR3 totals 14 residues. V trimming: 6 bases; J trimming: 3 bases; junction bases outside the gene matches: 5. The V gene's germline CDR1 is KGHSH and CDR2 LQKENI. CDR3 coding DNA: TGTGCCAGCTCGCCGGGACAGCACAATCAGCCCCAGCATTTT. It codes for CASSPGQHNQPQHF.

This clonotype was counted ten times or more. The chain is built from TRBV27 and TRBJ2-7; D gene unclear. The CDR3 loop spans 13 amino acids. Trimming shortened V by 5 bases and J by 2 bases, and 10 bases separated the two germline ends. Germline V gives CDR1 MNHEY, CDR2 SMNVEV (reference sequence). The CDR3 region is CASSLSAPYEQYF. Written as DNA, the CDR3 is TGTGCCAGCAGTCTTAGTGCTCCCTACGAGCAGTACTTC.

Regarding this clonotype: Given a much more abundant clone one base away, this may be a read error. This chain joins TRBV9 and TRBJ2-2, with D perhaps matching TRBD2 (5 bases). The CDR3 sequence is 15 residues long. CDR1 SGDLS and CDR2 YYNGEE come from the germline V gene. The CDR3 sequence is CASSVDQRNTGEPFF. In DNA form, the CDR3 reads TGTGCCAGCAGCGTAGATCAGCGAAACACCGGGGAGCCGTTTTTT.

The V and J genes are TRBV12-3 or TRBV12-4 and TRBJ2-2; no definite D call. Trimming removed 7 bases from V and 5 bases from J, with 11 bases in between. The CDR3 is 13 residues long. The CDR3 DNA reads TGTGCCAGCATCCAAGGAAGAACCGGGGAGCTGTTTTTT. It yields the protein CASIQGRTGELFF.

This clonotype was detected ten times or more. This chain uses TRBV3-1 with TRBJ1-6, with D perhaps matching TRBD1 (5 bases). This CDR3 region has 13 residues. Germline V gives CDR1 LGHDT, CDR2 YNNKEL (reference sequence). V shed 6 bases and J shed 10 bases, with 13 bases lying between them. CDR3 sequence reads: CASRTGGRSPLHF. DNA for the CDR3: TGTGCCAGCAGAACCGGGGGACGCTCACCCCTCCACTTT.

This clonotype appeared many times. The chain has TRBV20-1 and TRBJ2-2, with 9 bases lining up with TRBD2. V shed 2 bases, J shed 6 bases, and the junction held 4 bases outside the gene matches. Germline CDR1 is DFQATT and CDR2 is SNEGSKA (reference sequence). This CDR3 has 14 amino acids. This chain's CDR3 is CSARSAGGPGELFF. The CDR3 DNA reads TGCAGTGCTAGATCGGCGGGGGGGCCCGGGGAGCTGTTTTTT.

This clonotype was observed many times. The chain combines TRBV3-1 with TRBJ1-5; 8 bases line up with TRBD1. This CDR3 has 15 amino acids. Trimming removed 4 bases from V and 7 bases from J; junction bases left unmatched: 9. Germline CDR1 and CDR2: LGHDT and YNNKEL (reference sequence). DNA of the CDR3: TGTGCCAGCAGCCCGAGACAGGGGATAAACCAGCCCCAGCATTTT. It translates to CASSPRQGINQPQHF.

This clonotype was observed at least ten times. The chain has TRBV27 and TRBJ2-1; D perhaps matches TRBD1 (6 bases). Germline CDR1 reads MNHEY; CDR2 reads SMNVEV (reference sequence). The ends were cut back, 6 bases at V and 8 bases at J, with 17 bases in the middle. The CDR3 is made up of 14 amino acids. CDR3 DNA sequence: TGTGCCAGCAGGGATCAGGGGTCGAGGCATGAGCAGTTCTTC. Translated, it gives CASRDQGSRHEQFF.

This clonotype was seen at least ten times. V gene TRBV12-3 or TRBV12-4 combines with J gene TRBJ1-1; D is ambiguous. This CDR3 is built from 16 residues. V was clipped by 6 bases and J by 0 bases, with 17 bases between them. CDR3 sequence reads: CASSSPLGVMNTEAFF. The CDR3 DNA sequence: TGTGCCAGCAGCTCCCCCCTGGGAGTTATGAACACTGAAGCTTTCTTT.

This clonotype appeared many times. The chain uses TRBV6-1 and TRBJ1-5; 10 nucleotides agree with TRBD1. Per germline, CDR1 MNHNS and CDR2 SASEGT. The CDR3 loop spans 14 amino acids. The V segment lost 6 bases and the J segment 7 bases; nucleotides outside the gene matches: 6. The CDR3 region is CASSPDRGRQPQHF. The CDR3 DNA sequence: TGTGCCAGCAGCCCGGACAGGGGGAGACAGCCCCAGCATTTT.